This T cell receptor beta chain was sequenced during a study of cytomegalovirus exposure and HLA in healthy donors. Study results and caveats: In a later analysis, donors in an Asian-associated ancestry cluster reportedly had fewer N-insertions in productive TCRs than the cohort mean. Trimming of TCR beta V- and J-genes showed a link, identified in a later analysis, to a missense DCLRE1C variant.

The PCR made use of 60 Vbeta and 13 Jbeta primers. Sequencing used immunoSEQ multiplex PCR; TCRdb keeps in-frame clones, though not all of them. This repertoire includes 170,000 or so clones. About this clone: Its target is not known.

Material for sequencing was PBMCs. The receptor comes from a man aged 30-40 years in good health and CMV-seronegative.

The CDR3 here is CASSPGGGTFLYGYTF. CDR3 sequence (DNA): TGCGCCAGCAGCCCCGGGGGGGGCACCTTCCTCTATGGCTACACCTTC. This chain uses TRBV5-1 with TRBJ1-2; possibly TRBD1 for D (6 bases). This CDR3 spans 16 amino acids. Germline V gene sequence: CDR1 SGHRS, CDR2 YFSETQ. V shed 4 bases and J shed 4 bases, with 20 bases lying between them.